Below, 27 T cell receptor beta chains from the same sample are listed, as sequenced in a study of cytomegalovirus exposure and HLA in healthy donors. TCRdb's copy holds only in-frame clones and misses some; the assay was immunoSEQ multiplex PCR. Of about 220,000 clones in the sample, approximately 80% were seen once. The material sequenced was PBMCs. These receptors were taken from a woman aged 30 to 39 in good health and CMV-seropositive.

The chain joins TRBV4-3 to TRBJ2-1; D remains ambiguous. Germline values: CDR1 LGHNA, CDR2 YSLEER. The CDR3 is 13 residues long. V gave up 1 base and J gave up 8 bases, with 9 bases separating them. CDR3 amino acids: CASSQVYRDEQFF. CDR3 bases: TGCGCCAGCAGCCAAGTTTATCGGGATGAGCAGTTCTTC.

The rearrangement links TRBV28 to TRBJ2-5; 7 positions match TRBD1. V shed 5 bases, J shed 0 bases, and the junction held 24 bases outside the gene matches. The CDR3 length is 21 residues. Germline V gene data show CDR1 as MDHEN and CDR2 as SYDVKM. CDR3 coding DNA: TGTGCCAGCAGTCAACTTTCAGGGGGAAAGTATCGGGGCGGAAACCAAGAGACCCAGTACTTC. Amino acids: CASSQLSGGKYRGGNQETQYF.

J is TRBJ2-3 and V is TRBV18; possible D gene TRBD2, 6 bases. V shed 3 bases and J shed 4 bases, with 11 bases lying between them. The length of the CDR3 is 14 residues. Germline loops: CDR1 KGHSH, CDR2 LQKENI. The CDR3 spells CASSPTRDADTQYF. The CDR3 nucleotides are TGTGCCAGCTCACCCACGCGGGATGCAGATACGCAGTATTTT.

The V gene is TRBV6-5, the J gene TRBJ1-2; D perhaps matches TRBD1 (5 bases). Deletions cut 6 bases from V and 2 bases from J, with 10 bases between. This CDR3 spans 13 amino acids. From germline, CDR1 is MNHEY and CDR2 SVGAGI. This chain's CDR3 is CASRAGANYGYTF. CDR3 bases: TGTGCCAGCAGAGCCGGGGCGAACTATGGCTACACCTTC.

The V call is TRBV7-6, the J call TRBJ2-3; unclear D gene. V was cut by 1 base and J by 0 bases, with 8 bases left in between. The CDR3 extends over 15 amino acids. Germline assignment: CDR1 SGHVS and CDR2 FNYEAQ. In nucleotides, the CDR3 is TGTGCCAGCAGCTTAGATCAAATGAGCACAGATACGCAGTATTTT. It translates to CASSLDQMSTDTQYF.

The chain combines TRBV18 with TRBJ1-2; D possibly corresponds to TRBD1 (5 bases). There are 16 residues in the CDR3. Germline CDR1 and CDR2: KGHSH and LQKENI. The V gene lost 3 bases and the J gene lost 8 bases, with 22 bases spanning the gap. CDR3 sequence (DNA): TGTGCCAGCTCACCGATGAAGGACACGCCAACCATAGGCTACACCTTC. Amino acid sequence: CASSPMKDTPTIGYTF.

V usage is TRBV13 and J usage is TRBJ2-2; TRBD2 agrees at 9 bases. The CDR3 consists of 16 residues. Germline V gene sequence: CDR1 PRHDT, CDR2 FYEKMQ (reference sequence). Trimming removed 5 bases from V and 7 bases from J; junction bases left unmatched: 11. Written as DNA, the CDR3 is TGTGCCAGCAGCCCTAGCGGGAAAGTTGGGAACGGGGAGCTGTTTTTT. Its translation is CASSPSGKVGNGELFF. The full variable domain, in which reference TRBV13 and TRBJ2-2 provide the parts outside the CDR3, is AAGVIQSPRHLIKEKRETATLKCYPIPRHDTVYWYQQGPGQDPQFLISFYEKMQSDKGSIPDRFSAQQFSDYHSELNMSSLELGDSALYFCASSPSGKVGNGELFFGEGSRLTVL.

The chain uses TRBV25-1 and TRBJ2-1; TRBD1 agrees at 9 bases. CDR1 and CDR2 (germline): MGHDK, SYGVNS. J lost 6 bases, V lost 5 bases, and 11 bases had no gene match. CDR3 length: 16 residues. This CDR3 is CASSKTGGNKVNEQFF. For the CDR3, the DNA is TGTGCCAGCAGTAAGACAGGGGGTAATAAAGTCAATGAGCAGTTCTTC.

The chain carries TRBV28 and TRBJ2-2; the D is unclear. This CDR3 region has 12 residues. CDR1 is MDHEN and CDR2 is SYDVKM in the germline V gene. Trimming took 4 bases from V and 2 from J, leaving 2 bases between them. The CDR3 here is CASSSNTGELFF. The DNA for the CDR3 is TGTGCCAGCAGTTCTAACACCGGGGAGCTGTTTTTT. The full variable domain, with the rest looked up from reference TRBV28 and TRBJ2-2, is DVKVTQSSRYLVKRTGEKVFLECVQDMDHENMFWYRQDPGLGLRLIYFSYDVKMKEKGDIPEGYSVSREKKERFSLILESASTNQTSMYLCASSSNTGELFFGEGSRLTVL.

This clone was counted a single time. The chain couples TRBV27 to TRBJ2-5; D is unclear. From germline, CDR1 is MNHEY and CDR2 SMNVEV (reference sequence). The CDR3 extends over 13 amino acids. Trimming left V 3 bases short and J 2 bases short, with 7 bases between. CDR3 nucleotide sequence: TGTGCCAGCAGTTTGTATGGACAAGAGACCCAGTACTTC. Its protein product is CASSLYGQETQYF.

This clone was seen only once. J is TRBJ1-1 and V is TRBV7-9; the D is unclear. Deletions cut 1 base from V and 4 bases from J, with 10 bases between. CDR1 and CDR2 from the germline V gene are SEHNR and FQNEAQ (reference sequence). This CDR3 comprises 14 residues. The chain's CDR3 is CASSLGLGTTEAFF. The CDR3 DNA follows: TGTGCCAGCAGCTTAGGATTGGGTACCACTGAAGCTTTCTTT.

This clone was counted once. The chain combines TRBV5-6 with TRBJ2-7; the D gene is possibly TRBD2 (5 bases). V lost 5 bases and J 6 bases, leaving 12 bases between the germline ends. The CDR3 sequence is 12 residues long. Germline V gene lookup returns CDR1 SGHDT and CDR2 YYEEEE. CDR3 residues: CASRTTWSEQYF. The CDR3 DNA follows: TGTGCCAGCAGGACTACGTGGAGCGAGCAGTACTTC.

This sequence joins TRBV2 and TRBJ1-4; 9 bases align to TRBD1. With 6 bases clipped from V and 6 bases from J, the junction kept 8 bases outside the gene matches. Germline V gene lookup returns CDR1 SNHLY and CDR2 FYNNEI. CDR3 length: 15 amino acids. This CDR3 reads CASSKVGDRDEKLFF. In nucleotides, the CDR3 is TGTGCCAGCAGCAAAGTAGGGGACAGGGATGAAAAACTGTTTTTT. The full variable domain, in which reference TRBV2 and TRBJ1-4 provide the parts outside the CDR3, is EPEVTQTPSHQVTQMGQEVILRCVPISNHLYFYWYRQILGQKVEFLVSFYNNEISEKSEIFDDQFSVERPDGSNFTLKIRSTKLEDSAMYFCASSKVGDRDEKLFFGSGTQLSVL.

This clone occurred once. The chain recombines TRBV4-2 with TRBJ2-3, with 7 bases that match TRBD2. CDR1 and CDR2 (germline): LGHNA, YNFKEQ. This CDR3 has 17 amino acids. V lost 0 bases to trimming and J lost 1 base; unmatched junction nucleotides: 7. CDR3 sequence: CASSQDPRAGGTDTQYF. CDR3 coding DNA: TGTGCCAGCAGCCAAGACCCTCGCGCGGGAGGCACAGATACGCAGTATTTT.

V is TRBV9 and J is TRBJ2-2; D remains ambiguous. Deletions cut 2 bases from V and 5 bases from J, with 10 bases between. The CDR3 has 14 residues. Germline lookup yields CDR1 SGDLS and CDR2 YYNGEE. The CDR3 is CASSVDPGTGELFF. CDR3 bases: TGTGCCAGCAGCGTTGACCCCGGGACCGGGGAGCTGTTTTTT.

V usage is TRBV5-6 and J usage is TRBJ2-5; 9 bases are shared with TRBD1. Germline assignment: CDR1 SGHDT and CDR2 YYEEEE. CDR3 length equals 14 residues. Trimming cost V 2 bases and J 7 bases; bases outside gene matches: 6. CDR3 residues: CASSFGTGFVTQYF. CDR3 sequence (DNA): TGTGCCAGCAGCTTCGGGACAGGGTTTGTGACCCAGTACTTC.

The rearrangement uses TRBV7-6 and TRBJ1-5; possible D gene TRBD1, 5 bases. Germline CDR1 and CDR2: SGHVS and FNYEAQ. V lost 2 bases and J 5 bases, leaving 10 bases between the germline ends. The CDR3 covers 14 residues. The CDR3 DNA reads as TGTGCCAGCAGCTTAAGGGACGGCGATCAGCCCCAGCATTTT. Encoded protein: CASSLRDGDQPQHF.

The chain couples TRBV10-3 to TRBJ2-2; TRBD2 aligns across 11 bases. J gave up 5 bases and V 6 bases, and 8 bases lay outside the gene matches. Germline V gene lookup returns CDR1 ENHRY and CDR2 SYGVKD. CDR3 size: 16 residues. CDR3 sequence: CAISLTSGTQTGELFF. The CDR3 DNA is TGTGCCATCAGCCTGACTAGCGGGACCCAAACCGGGGAGCTGTTTTTT.

The rearrangement joins TRBV30 to TRBJ1-4; unclear D gene. Per germline, CDR1 GTSNPN and CDR2 SVGIG (reference sequence). V lost 4 bases to trimming and J lost 0 bases, with 6 bases between them. This CDR3 spans 13 amino acids. DNA of the CDR3: TGTGCCTGGAAGGCTGCAACTAATGAAAAACTGTTTTTT. Protein sequence: CAWKAATNEKLFF.

The chain couples TRBV29-1 to TRBJ1-2, with D maybe TRBD1 (5 bases). This CDR3 has 11 residues. V was shortened by 6 bases and J by 5 bases, with 10 bases between the two germline ends. Per the germline V gene, CDR1 is SQVTM and CDR2 is ANQGSEA. In DNA form, the CDR3 reads TGCAGCGTGGTTGGGGGATATGGCTACACCTTC. It codes for CSVVGGYGYTF. Full variable domain (missing parts from reference TRBV29-1 and TRBJ1-2): SAVISQKPSRDICQRGTSLTIQCQVDSQVTMMFWYRQQPGQSLTLIATANQGSEATYESGFVIDKFPISRPNLTFSTLTVSNMSPEDSSIYLCSVVGGYGYTFGSGTRLTVV.

The chain employs TRBV29-1 and TRBJ1-4; TRBD1 matches at 7 bases. Germline assignment: CDR1 SQVTM and CDR2 ANQGSEA. The V gene end was trimmed by 5 bases and the J gene end by 6 bases; junction bases not matched to a gene: 9. The CDR3 is 14 residues long. The CDR3 nucleotides read TGCAGCGTTAGGATTGACAGGGTCGATGAAAAACTGTTTTTT. Translating it yields CSVRIDRVDEKLFF.

The chain couples TRBV4-3 to TRBJ2-1, with 8 bases that match TRBD2. The CDR3 is made up of 18 amino acids. Germline CDR1 is LGHNA and CDR2 is YSLEER. J was trimmed by 1 base and V by 0 bases; bases with no gene match: 8. CDR3 nucleotide sequence: TGCGCCAGCAGCCAAGAGTCGGTAGCGGGAAGTTCCTACAATGAGCAGTTCTTC. This sequence encodes CASSQESVAGSSYNEQFF.

This clone was detected many times. The V call is TRBV12-5, the J call TRBJ2-5; maybe TRBD1 (6 bases). Per the germline V gene, CDR1 is LGHNT and CDR2 is FRNRAP. V was cut by 0 bases and J by 5 bases, with 16 bases left in between. This CDR3 has 16 amino acids. The CDR3 DNA sequence: TGTGCTAGTGGTTTGGTACTACAGGGTCTGGGTGAGACCCAGTACTTC. Protein product: CASGLVLQGLGETQYF.

The chain is built from TRBV29-1 and TRBJ2-1; D perhaps matches TRBD1 (6 bases). This CDR3 region has 15 residues. CDR1 SQVTM and CDR2 ANQGSEA come from the germline V gene. V gave up 0 bases and J gave up 0 bases, with 9 bases separating them. CDR3 nucleotide sequence: TGCAGCGTTGAAGATGGACAGAGCTCCTACAATGAGCAGTTCTTC. It codes for CSVEDGQSSYNEQFF.

This clone was seen more than once but under ten times. This chain uses TRBV9 with TRBJ2-1, with 8 bases aligning to TRBD2. This CDR3 is 15 amino acids long. J lost 5 bases, V lost 0 bases, and 4 bases had no gene match. Germline CDR1 and CDR2: SGDLS and YYNGEE. CDR3 residues: CASSVVAGGNNEQFF. In nucleotides, the CDR3 is TGTGCCAGCAGCGTAGTTGCGGGAGGTAACAATGAGCAGTTCTTC. Supplemented by reference TRBV9 and TRBJ2-1, the full variable domain reads DSGVTQTPKHLITATGQRVTLRCSPRSGDLSVYWYQQSLDQGLQFLIQYYNGEERAKGNILERFSAQQFPDLHSELNLSSLELGDSALYFCASSVVAGGNNEQFFGPGTRLTVL.

The gene calls are TRBV28 and TRBJ2-7; TRBD1 agrees at 8 bases. Germline CDR1 MDHEN, CDR2 SYDVKM. With 5 bases clipped from V and 4 bases from J, the junction kept 13 bases outside the gene matches. The CDR3 has 16 residues. The CDR3 loop reads CASSVLQDRAAYEQYF. CDR3 coding DNA: TGTGCCAGCAGTGTATTACAGGACAGGGCTGCTTACGAGCAGTACTTC.

V gene TRBV11-2 combines with J gene TRBJ2-1, with unresolved D. The CDR3 length is 13 residues. Trimming left V 0 bases short and J 5 bases short, with 5 bases between. Germline V gene data show CDR1 as SGHAT and CDR2 as FQNNGV. The CDR3 spells CASSLDLNNEQFF. The CDR3 coding sequence is TGTGCCAGCAGCTTAGATCTGAACAATGAGCAGTTCTTC. Drawing the rest from reference TRBV11-2 and TRBJ2-1, the complete variable domain is EAGVAQSPRYKIIEKRQSVAFWCNPISGHATLYWYQQILGQGPKLLIQFQNNGVVDDSQLPKDRFSAERLKGVDSTLKIQPAKLEDSAVYLCASSLDLNNEQFFGPGTRLTVL.